A single sample gave rise to the 10 T cell receptor beta chains below, sequenced in a study of T-cell memory formation after mild COVID-19. TCRdb re-derived calls from the 5' RACE reads in MiXCR, one entry per CDR3 protein. This sample has tens of thousands of distinct CDR3 sequences, with 6% to 6.5% found just once. The sequenced sample consisted of PBMCs or a T cell subset sorted from them (not recorded which). The receptor set was obtained from an adult who had mild COVID-19 (a few samples of this study predate the infection). Cell type and time point are not known.

This clonotype showed up just a few times. This sequence joins TRBV29-1 and TRBJ1-2; maybe TRBD1 (5 bases). The CDR3 is made up of 14 amino acids. V lost 0 bases, J lost 3 bases, and 11 bases lay in between. CDR1 and CDR2 from the germline V gene are SQVTM and ANQGSEA. The chain's CDR3 is CSVEDQGADYGYTF. In DNA form, the CDR3 reads TGCAGCGTTGAAGATCAGGGCGCGGACTATGGCTACACCTTC.

This clonotype was recorded many times. The chain has TRBV29-1 and TRBJ2-7; D is ambiguous. V was pared by 4 bases and J by 3 bases, with 10 bases between. The CDR3 contains 12 residues. The germline V gene encodes CDR1 SQVTM and CDR2 ANQGSEA. In nucleotides, the CDR3 is TGCAGCGTTGCGGACGGAAACTACGAGCAGTACTTC. It specifies CSVADGNYEQYF.

At least ten counts were recorded for this clonotype. The chain uses TRBV5-1 and TRBJ1-6; 10 bases line up with TRBD1. With 0 bases clipped from V and 8 bases from J, the junction kept 5 bases outside the gene matches. The CDR3 is 16 residues long. Germline CDR1 is SGHRS and CDR2 is YFSETQ. CDR3 in DNA: TGCGCCAGCAGCTTGGCCGGGACAGGGGTGGATTCACCCCTCCACTTT. Protein: CASSLAGTGVDSPLHF.

The chain combines TRBV7-9 with TRBJ2-2; a weak D match, TRBD1 (6 bases). The CDR3 covers 16 residues. V was clipped by 5 bases and J by 0 bases, with 13 bases between them. Germline values: CDR1 SEHNR, CDR2 FQNEAQ (reference sequence). The CDR3 region has the DNA TGTGCCAGCAGCCTAACGACAGGTTCGAACACCGGGGAGCTGTTTTTT. The encoded protein is CASSLTTGSNTGELFF. Filled out from reference TRBV7-9 and TRBJ2-2, the complete variable domain reads DTGVSQNPRHKITKRGQNVTFRCDPISEHNRLYWYRQTLGQGPEFLTYFQNEAQLEKSRLLSDRFSAERPKGSFSTLEIQRTEQGDSAMYLCASSLTTGSNTGELFFGEGSRLTVL.

The table lists this clonotype with many counts. The V gene is TRBV3-1, the J gene TRBJ2-7, with 8 bases identical to TRBD1. The germline V gene encodes CDR1 LGHDT and CDR2 YNNKEL (reference sequence). The V gene end was trimmed by 4 bases and the J gene end by 3 bases; junction bases not matched to a gene: 2. The CDR3 spans 13 residues. Here the CDR3 DNA reads TGTGCCAGCAGCCTAGGACAGGGCTACGAGCAGTACTTC. Residues: CASSLGQGYEQYF.

The V call is TRBV30, the J call TRBJ2-3; TRBD2 agrees at 10 bases. The germline CDR1 and CDR2 sequences are GTSNPN and SVGIG (reference sequence). The J segment lost 6 bases and the V segment lost 0 bases, leaving 3 bases of the junction unmatched. This CDR3 comprises 14 residues. Written as DNA, the CDR3 is TGTGCCTGGAGTGTACTAGCGGGGTTTGATACGCAGTATTTT. Translation: CAWSVLAGFDTQYF.

This clonotype was seen more than once but under ten times. The gene calls are TRBV6-5 and TRBJ2-7; 9 nucleotides agree with TRBD1. CDR3 length: 15 residues. The trim removed 6 bases at V and 1 base at J, leaving 7 bases unmatched. Looked up from germline, CDR1 is MNHEY and CDR2 is SVGAGI. The CDR3 bases are TGTGCCAGCAGCGACAGGGGGATAGGTTCCTACGAGCAGTACTTC. This translates into CASSDRGIGSYEQYF.

Many counts were recorded for this clonotype. This CDR3 is CASSPSFSPTYEQYF. Here the CDR3 DNA reads TGTGCCAGCAGCCCGAGTTTCTCGCCTACCTACGAGCAGTACTTC. This rearrangement joins TRBV3-1 to TRBJ2-7, with unresolved D. There are 15 residues in the CDR3. The ends were cut back, 4 bases at V and 2 bases at J, with 15 bases in the middle. Germline assignment: CDR1 LGHDT and CDR2 YNNKEL (reference sequence).

This clonotype was found many times. The rearrangement links TRBV4-2 to TRBJ1-2; D gene ambiguous. V lost 0 bases and J lost 2, with 7 bases in between. The germline gives CDR1 LGHNA, CDR2 YNFKEQ. The CDR3 is made up of 14 amino acids. The CDR3 nucleotides are TGTGCCAGCAGCCAAGATTCAACAAACTATGGCTACACCTTC. This translates into CASSQDSTNYGYTF.

In its sample, this clonotype was seen a few times. The chain uses TRBV25-1 and TRBJ1-2; no clear D. The germline V gene has CDR1 MGHDK and CDR2 SYGVNS. V gave up 1 base and J gave up 8 bases, with 14 bases separating them. The CDR3 covers 14 residues. CDR3 DNA: TGTGCCAGCAGTGAATCCCGGCAGGTTCTCGGCTACACCTTC. Translated, it gives CASSESRQVLGYTF.